Shown below are 29 T cell receptor beta chains from a single sample sequenced in a study of blood T cell repertoires in COVID-19. TCRdb keeps only in-frame clones here, not all; method: immunoSEQ multiplex PCR. Of some 170,000 clones in the sample, over 90% were seen once. Input material: peripheral blood. These receptors were obtained from a woman aged 60 to 75 with COVID-19, enrolled during active disease.

This rearrangement joins TRBV13 to TRBJ2-3, with 7 bases identical to TRBD2. V gave up 5 bases and J gave up 0 bases; unmatched junction bases: 8. This CDR3 region has 16 residues. The germline V gene has CDR1 PRHDT and CDR2 FYEKMQ (reference sequence). For the CDR3, the DNA is TGTGCCAGCAGCCCAGGGAGGGTCTTCAGCACAGATACGCAGTATTTT. Amino acid sequence: CASSPGRVFSTDTQYF.

The chain carries TRBV12-3 or TRBV12-4 and TRBJ1-2, with D perhaps matching TRBD1 (5 bases). The V end lost 8 bases, the J end lost 1 base, and 11 bases lay between the germline ends. CDR3 length: 13 residues. CDR3 in DNA: TGTGCCAGCTGCGTCGGGGGTAACTATGGCTACACCTTC. Its protein is CASCVGGNYGYTF.

The CDR3 nucleotides read TGTGCCAGTAGCCAGGGACTAGCGGGCACAGATACGCAGTATTTT. Translating gives CASSQGLAGTDTQYF. The chain couples TRBV19 to TRBJ2-3, with 11 bases identical to TRBD2. This CDR3 spans 15 amino acids. Germline trimming cut 6 bases from V and 1 base from J; bases unmatched to any gene: 3. Per germline, CDR1 LNHDA and CDR2 SQIVND (reference sequence).

The chain joins TRBV4-2 to TRBJ1-3; weak D call: TRBD1 (6 bases). With 0 bases removed from V and 0 bases from J, the gap between germline ends came to 9 bases. The CDR3 sequence is 16 residues long. Looked up from germline, CDR1 is LGHNA and CDR2 is YNFKEQ. CDR3 nucleotides: TGTGCCAGCAGCCAAGAACAGGGCGACTCTGGAAACACCATATATTTT. It yields the protein CASSQEQGDSGNTIYF.

The V gene is TRBV11-3, the J gene TRBJ1-1; no firm D call. The V end lost 4 bases, the J end lost 0 bases, and 6 bases lay between the germline ends. This CDR3 is built from 13 residues. The germline CDR1 and CDR2 sequences are SGHNT and YENEEA. CDR3 DNA: TGTGCCAGCAGCTCCGGAGTGAACACTGAAGCTTTCTTT. Protein product: CASSSGVNTEAFF. Looking up the rest from reference TRBV11-3 and TRBJ1-1 gives the full variable domain: EAGVVQSPRYKIIEKKQPVAFWCNPISGHNTLYWYLQNLGQGPELLIRYENEEAVDDSQLPKDRFSAERLKGVDSTLKIQPAELGDSAVYLCASSSGVNTEAFFGQGTRLTVV.

This clone occurred once. V usage is TRBV29-1 and J usage is TRBJ2-1, with D perhaps matching TRBD1 (5 bases). Germline V lookup: CDR1 SQVTM, CDR2 ANQGSEA. This CDR3 has 14 residues. Trimming left V 3 bases short and J 4 bases short, with 13 bases between. The CDR3 loop reads CSVDSLDRYNEQFF. For the CDR3, the DNA is TGCAGCGTTGACTCCCTTGACAGATACAATGAGCAGTTCTTC.

The chain combines TRBV15 with TRBJ1-2; 8 nucleotides agree with TRBD1. This CDR3 has 14 residues. The germline V gene encodes CDR1 LNHNV and CDR2 YYDKDF (reference sequence). V lost 6 bases to trimming and J lost 4 bases; unmatched junction nucleotides: 7. CDR3 protein: CATSIGTGVYGYTF. CDR3 coding DNA: TGTGCCACCAGTATAGGGACAGGAGTCTATGGCTACACCTTC.

In its sample, this clone was seen a few times. J is TRBJ2-7 and V is TRBV7-9; 7 nucleotides agree with TRBD1. Per the germline V gene, CDR1 is SEHNR and CDR2 is FQNEAQ (reference sequence). The V and J ends lost 1 base and 3 bases, in that order; junction bases with no gene match: 3. The CDR3 consists of 14 residues. The CDR3 DNA reads as TGTGCCAGCAGCTTAGGGGGACAGATCTACGAGCAGTACTTC. Translation: CASSLGGQIYEQYF. Using reference TRBV7-9 and TRBJ2-7 for the parts outside the CDR3, the full variable domain is DTGVSQNPRHKITKRGQNVTFRCDPISEHNRLYWYRQTLGQGPEFLTYFQNEAQLEKSRLLSDRFSAERPKGSFSTLEIQRTEQGDSAMYLCASSLGGQIYEQYFGPGTRLTVT.

The chain employs TRBV19 and TRBJ1-2, with D perhaps TRBD1 (6 bases). Trimming stripped 5 bases from V and 4 bases from J, with 14 bases between. The CDR3 is made up of 14 amino acids. Germline CDR1 LNHDA, CDR2 SQIVND (reference sequence). CDR3 in DNA: TGTGCCAGTAGTCCCACGACAGGAATCTATGGCTACACCTTC. This gives the protein CASSPTTGIYGYTF.

The rearrangement joins TRBV30 to TRBJ1-5; no firm D call. V was clipped by 3 bases and J by 1 base, with 7 bases between them. The CDR3 is 13 residues long. Germline values: CDR1 GTSNPN, CDR2 SVGIG (reference sequence). The CDR3 region is CAWSGLSNQPQHF. The CDR3 nucleotides are TGTGCCTGGAGCGGTCTAAGCAATCAGCCCCAGCATTTT.

The chain is built from TRBV4-1 and TRBJ2-3; weak D call: TRBD2 (6 bases). The CDR3 has 16 residues. Germline V gene lookup returns CDR1 MGHRA and CDR2 YSYEKL. Trimming removed 4 bases from V and 1 base from J, with 15 bases in between. The CDR3 coding sequence is TGCGCCAGCAGCCCGGAGGGGAGTGGTGGCACAGATACGCAGTATTTT. Translating gives CASSPEGSGGTDTQYF.

The V gene is TRBV6-2 or TRBV6-3, the J gene TRBJ1-1; 11 positions agree with TRBD1. Trimming at V came to 5 bases and at J to 4 bases, leaving 9 bases not matched to a gene. This CDR3 spans 16 amino acids. Per germline, CDR1 MNHEY and CDR2 SVGEGT. CDR3 sequence (DNA): TGTGCCAGCAGTGACCACACCGGGACAGGGGGCACTGAAGCTTTCTTT. It translates to CASSDHTGTGGTEAFF.

This chain uses TRBV19 with TRBJ1-2; 8 bases line up with TRBD1. Germline values: CDR1 LNHDA, CDR2 SQIVND (reference sequence). Trimming took 4 bases from V and 4 from J; bases not matched to a gene: 2. The CDR3 extends over 13 amino acids. CDR3 amino acids: CASSTGQGYGYTF. The CDR3 DNA reads as TGTGCCAGTAGTACAGGACAGGGCTATGGCTACACCTTC.

The chain carries TRBV15 and TRBJ1-2, with 7 nucleotides matching TRBD1. The CDR3 consists of 16 residues. V lost 1 base and J lost 5; bases outside the gene matches: 10. Germline V lookup: CDR1 LNHNV, CDR2 YYDKDF (reference sequence). The CDR3 loop is CATSRGITGVWYGYTF. As DNA, the CDR3 is TGTGCCACCAGCAGAGGAATTACAGGGGTATGGTATGGCTACACCTTC.

The CDR3 sequence: CASRGGGETYEQYF. The CDR3 DNA is TGCGCCAGCAGGGGCGGGGGTGAAACCTACGAGCAGTACTTC. This chain joins TRBV5-1 and TRBJ2-7; TRBD2 agrees at 7 bases. Germline lookup yields CDR1 SGHRS and CDR2 YFSETQ. CDR3 size: 14 residues. Trimming removed 5 bases from V and 2 bases from J; junction bases left unmatched: 7.

This clone was observed a single time. This chain joins TRBV3-1 (or the pseudogene TRBV3-2) and TRBJ1-2; D may be TRBD1 (6 bases). Germline CDR1 is LGHDT and CDR2 is YNNKEL (reference sequence). Trimming removed 1 base from V and 1 base from J, with 16 bases in between. The CDR3 is 17 residues long. The CDR3 sequence: CASSQVIRGPLNYGYTF. The CDR3 nucleotides read TGTGCCAGCAGCCAAGTGATCAGGGGCCCCCTTAACTATGGCTACACCTTC.

V gene TRBV10-3 combines with J gene TRBJ1-2; the D gene is possibly TRBD1 (6 bases). The CDR3 totals 12 residues. The germline V gene has CDR1 ENHRY and CDR2 SYGVKD. V lost 8 bases and J 8 bases, leaving 15 bases between the germline ends. CDR3 residues: CAILGGAGGYTF. The CDR3 coding sequence is TGTGCCATCCTAGGGGGGGCTGGGGGCTACACCTTC.

The chain carries TRBV10-3 and TRBJ2-5, with a weak D call TRBD1 (5 bases). The CDR3 is 14 residues long. V was trimmed by 6 bases and J by 1 base, leaving 12 bases between them. Germline V gene data show CDR1 as ENHRY and CDR2 as SYGVKD. CDR3 region: CAIRTDTTQETQYF. The CDR3 DNA follows: TGTGCCATCAGAACGGACACGACCCAAGAGACCCAGTACTTC.

V usage is TRBV27 and J usage is TRBJ2-2, with TRBD1 as a possible D gene (5 bases). Germline CDR1 MNHEY, CDR2 SMNVEV (reference sequence). Trimming took 3 bases from V and 0 from J, leaving 11 bases between them. The CDR3 totals 16 residues. This CDR3 reads CASSFDRGSNTGELFF. CDR3 DNA: TGTGCCAGCAGTTTCGATAGGGGTTCGAACACCGGGGAGCTGTTTTTT.

The chain links TRBV9 to TRBJ1-1, with D possibly TRBD1 on 5 matching bases. V lost 0 bases and J lost 6, with 9 bases in between. The CDR3 totals 13 residues. The germline V gene has CDR1 SGDLS and CDR2 YYNGEE. DNA for the CDR3: TGTGCCAGCAGCGTAGATGGGGCCTCTGAAGCTTTCTTT. As protein: CASSVDGASEAFF.

The rearrangement links TRBV7-2 to TRBJ1-1, with D unresolved. V gave up 5 bases and J gave up 1 base, with 14 bases separating them. The CDR3 contains 15 residues. Germline V gene sequence: CDR1 SGHTA, CDR2 FQGNSA. The CDR3 bases are TGTGCCAGCAGCCCCCGGGAGGTAGGGAACACTGAAGCTTTCTTT. It specifies CASSPREVGNTEAFF.

The rearrangement uses TRBV5-1 and TRBJ1-1; D not certain. Trimming pared 5 bases from V and 1 base from J, leaving 9 bases between. CDR3 length: 13 residues. CDR1 is SGHRS and CDR2 is YFSETQ in the germline V gene. For the CDR3, the DNA is TGCGCCAGCAGTATAATCAGGAACACTGAAGCTTTCTTT. Its translation is CASSIIRNTEAFF.

In this sample, this clone turned up once. CDR3 in amino acids: CASGERTRDNQPQHF. CDR3 in DNA: TGTGCCAGCGGGGAAAGGACAAGGGATAATCAGCCCCAGCATTTT. The J gene is TRBJ1-5, the V gene TRBV2; D might be TRBD1 (5 bases). This CDR3 contains 15 residues. The V end was cut by 8 bases, the J end by 4 bases, with 18 bases between. Germline V gene data show CDR1 as SNHLY and CDR2 as FYNNEI.

V gene TRBV5-1 combines with J gene TRBJ2-1, with 9 bases aligning to TRBD2. Trimming took 4 bases from V and 4 from J; bases not matched to a gene: 12. The CDR3 runs 17 residues. Germline V lookup: CDR1 SGHRS, CDR2 YFSETQ. CDR3 sequence reads: CASSHNVGGGEYNEQFF. The CDR3 DNA sequence: TGCGCCAGCAGCCACAATGTCGGCGGGGGGGAGTACAATGAGCAGTTCTTC.

The chain carries TRBV6-5 and TRBJ2-1; D is possibly TRBD1 (5 bases). Trimming stripped 5 bases from V and 5 bases from J, with 10 bases between. The CDR3 is 13 residues long. Germline-derived CDR1 and CDR2 are MNHEY and SVGAGI. CDR3 sequence: CASSRDRDNEQFF. In nucleotides, the CDR3 is TGTGCCAGCAGTAGAGACAGAGACAATGAGCAGTTCTTC.

In DNA form, the CDR3 reads TGTGCCAGCAGCTTAGACACCGCCAAAGAGACCCAGTACTTC. As protein: CASSLDTAKETQYF. The chain has TRBV7-2 and TRBJ2-5, with D unclear. The V end lost 1 base, the J end lost 3 bases, and 9 bases lay between the germline ends. Germline lookup yields CDR1 SGHTA and CDR2 FQGNSA. This CDR3 is 14 amino acids long.

The rearrangement links TRBV7-9 to TRBJ1-1; maybe TRBD1 (5 bases). Looked up from germline, CDR1 is SEHNR and CDR2 is FQNEAQ (reference sequence). The CDR3 spans 15 residues. V shed 2 bases and J shed 4 bases, with 14 bases lying between them. Here the CDR3 DNA reads TGTGCCAGCAGCTTACCGCCCGGAAGGGGCACTGAAGCTTTCTTT. Residues: CASSLPPGRGTEAFF.

V is TRBV27 and J is TRBJ1-1; a weak D match, TRBD1 (5 bases). Trimming left V 7 bases short and J 4 bases short, with 13 bases between. This CDR3 is built from 13 residues. In germline, CDR1 is MNHEY, CDR2 SMNVEV (reference sequence). CDR3 sequence (DNA): TGTGCCAGCAACCCCCGGAGGGGCACTGAAGCTTTCTTT. The encoded protein is CASNPRRGTEAFF.

This chain connects TRBV29-1 to TRBJ1-1; 10 positions agree with TRBD1. The ends lost 7 bases at V and 4 bases at J; junction bases unmatched: 0. The CDR3 spans 11 residues. Germline values: CDR1 SQVTM, CDR2 ANQGSEA. CDR3 sequence: CSGDRGTEAFF. The CDR3 DNA is TGCAGCGGGGACAGGGGCACTGAAGCTTTCTTT.